The 13 T cell receptor beta chains in this list originate from one sample, sequenced in a study of blood T cell repertoires in COVID-19. Profiling relied on immunoSEQ multiplex PCR, and the TCRdb table lists in-frame clones only, not all of them. The table includes around 350,000 clones, 85% to 90% detected once. The sequencing sample was made of peripheral blood. The source of these receptors is a human donor in a cohort sampled during active COVID-19.

The chain combines TRBV5-4 with TRBJ2-7; TRBD2 agrees at 7 bases. With 5 bases clipped from V and 7 bases from J, the junction kept 12 bases outside the gene matches. CDR1 and CDR2 (germline): SGHNT, YYREEE (reference sequence). The CDR3 length is 14 residues. The CDR3 coding sequence is TGTGCCAGCAGGAATCTGCGAGGAGCGGGGGAGCAGTACTTC. It yields the protein CASRNLRGAGEQYF.

The CDR3 here is CASSQEGPGQVPEKLFF. DNA for the CDR3: TGTGCCAGCAGCCAAGAAGGACCGGGACAGGTTCCTGAAAAACTGTTTTTT. The chain has TRBV4-2 and TRBJ1-4; 8 bases fit TRBD1. Germline loops: CDR1 LGHNA, CDR2 YNFKEQ. The CDR3 spans 17 residues. V lost 0 bases and J lost 7; bases outside the gene matches: 10.

V usage is TRBV5-1 and J usage is TRBJ2-2, with TRBD2 matching 7 bases. With V trimmed by 1 base and J by 6 bases, 15 bases remained unmatched. Germline V lookup: CDR1 SGHRS, CDR2 YFSETQ. This CDR3 is built from 18 residues. The CDR3, as DNA: TGCGCCAGCAGCTTGTCTTTATCTCTTACGAGCGGGGCCGGGGAGCTGTTTTTT. Translated: CASSLSLSLTSGAGELFF.

This rearrangement joins TRBV6-7 to TRBJ2-1, with D perhaps TRBD1 (5 bases). TRBV6-7 is an ORF, and what it does is uncertain. V lost 5 bases and J 6 bases, leaving 11 bases between the germline ends. CDR3 size: 13 residues. DNA for the CDR3: TGTGCCAGCAGTAAAGACAGCTCCAATGAGCAGTTCTTC. This gives the protein CASSKDSSNEQFF.

Note on this clone: At one boundary the junction diverges from the germline segment, which might be a read error. V gene TRBV5-1 combines with J gene TRBJ2-2; 8 bases map to TRBD1. Germline CDR1 SGHRS, CDR2 YFSETQ. The CDR3 has 13 residues. CDR3: CASSLEAAGGRLF. The CDR3 region has the DNA TGCGCCAGCAGCTTGGAGGCGGCAGGGGGCAGGTTATTT.

This clone was recorded only once. This chain uses TRBV4-1 with TRBJ1-5; a weak D match, TRBD1 (6 bases). The CDR3 covers 13 residues. Per the germline V gene, CDR1 is MGHRA and CDR2 is YSYEKL. With 4 bases removed from V and 10 bases from J, the gap between germline ends came to 14 bases. Here the CDR3 reads CASSPGEGGPQHF. CDR3 DNA sequence: TGCGCCAGCAGCCCAGGGGAGGGAGGTCCCCAGCATTTT.

This chain connects TRBV30 to TRBJ1-2; a weak D match, TRBD1 (5 bases). This CDR3 has 17 amino acids. CDR1 is GTSNPN, CDR2 SVGIG, per germline (reference sequence). The V end lost 8 bases, the J end lost 2 bases, and 27 bases lay between the germline ends. CDR3 in DNA: TGTGCCGGCAACCGGGGGATAGGATCAACAGTGAACTATGGCTACACCTTC. This codes for CAGNRGIGSTVNYGYTF.

The V call is TRBV5-1, the J call TRBJ1-1; no definite D call. Trimming took 4 bases from V and 5 from J, leaving 12 bases between them. Per the germline V gene, CDR1 is SGHRS and CDR2 is YFSETQ. The CDR3 sequence is 13 residues long. CDR3 sequence reads: CASSGLPGTEAFF. CDR3 nucleotide sequence: TGCGCCAGCAGCGGTCTCCCGGGGACTGAAGCTTTCTTT. Based on the CDR3 plus reference TRBV5-1 and TRBJ1-1, the full variable domain is KAGVTQTPRYLIKTRGQQVTLSCSPISGHRSVSWYQQTPGQGLQFLFEYFSETQRNKGNFPGRFSGRQFSNSRSEMNVSTLELGDSALYLCASSGLPGTEAFFGQGTRLTVV.

The chain combines TRBV2 with TRBJ1-5; weak D call: TRBD1 (6 bases). Looked up from germline, CDR1 is SNHLY and CDR2 is FYNNEI. This CDR3 comprises 13 residues. Trimming left V 8 bases short and J 4 bases short, with 12 bases between. Here the CDR3 reads CASRRGLNQPQHF. DNA for the CDR3: TGTGCCAGCCGCAGGGGCCTAAATCAGCCCCAGCATTTT.

This clone is a singleton in its sample. This chain uses TRBV5-1 with TRBJ1-2; 10 positions agree with TRBD1. From germline, CDR1 is SGHRS and CDR2 YFSETQ. V was pared by 3 bases and J by 3 bases, with 5 bases of the junction left unmatched. The CDR3 is 15 amino acids. CDR3 sequence reads: CASSSTGGGDYGYTF. In DNA form, the CDR3 reads TGCGCCAGCAGCTCGACAGGGGGCGGTGACTATGGCTACACCTTC.

The J gene is TRBJ2-2, the V gene TRBV11-2; D is undetermined. Germline values: CDR1 SGHAT, CDR2 FQNNGV. The CDR3 is 14 residues long. Trimming stripped 2 bases from V and 4 bases from J, with 8 bases between. The chain's CDR3 is CASSLSWATGELFF. The CDR3, as DNA: TGTGCCAGCAGCTTAAGTTGGGCCACCGGGGAGCTGTTTTTT.

The V call is TRBV6-5, the J call TRBJ1-2; D may be TRBD1 (5 bases). V was cut by 7 bases and J by 0 bases, with 9 bases left in between. CDR3 length equals 13 residues. Germline lookup yields CDR1 MNHEY and CDR2 SVGAGI. In DNA form, the CDR3 reads TGTGCCAGCACCAGGGACTCTAACTATGGCTACACCTTC. It yields the protein CASTRDSNYGYTF.

J is TRBJ2-1 and V is TRBV29-1; TRBD1 matches 8 bases. Germline CDR1 SQVTM, CDR2 ANQGSEA. After removal of 3 bases from V and 6 bases from J, the junction contained 10 bases not matched to a gene. The CDR3 is 15 amino acids. CDR3 sequence (DNA): TGCAGCGTTGACCCCGGGACAGGTGGATTCAATGAGCAGTTCTTC. It yields the protein CSVDPGTGGFNEQFF.